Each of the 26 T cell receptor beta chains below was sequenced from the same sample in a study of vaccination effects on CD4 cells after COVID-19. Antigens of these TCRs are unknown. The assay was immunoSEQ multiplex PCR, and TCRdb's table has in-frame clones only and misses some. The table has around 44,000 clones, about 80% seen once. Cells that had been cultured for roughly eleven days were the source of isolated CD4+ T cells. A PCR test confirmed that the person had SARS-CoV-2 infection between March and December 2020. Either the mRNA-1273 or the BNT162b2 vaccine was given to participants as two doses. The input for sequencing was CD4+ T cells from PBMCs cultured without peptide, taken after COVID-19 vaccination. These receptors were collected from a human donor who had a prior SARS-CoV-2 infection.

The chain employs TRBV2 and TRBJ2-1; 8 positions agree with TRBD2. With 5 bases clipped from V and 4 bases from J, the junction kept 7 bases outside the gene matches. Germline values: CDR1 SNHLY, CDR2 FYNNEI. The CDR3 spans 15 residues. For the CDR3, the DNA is TGTGCCAGCAGTCCCGGGGGGGGGAATTACAATGAGCAGTTCTTC. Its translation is CASSPGGGNYNEQFF. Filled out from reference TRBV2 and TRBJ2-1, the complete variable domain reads EPEVTQTPSHQVTQMGQEVILRCVPISNHLYFYWYRQILGQKVEFLVSFYNNEISEKSEIFDDQFSVERPDGSNFTLKIRSTKLEDSAMYFCASSPGGGNYNEQFFGPGTRLTVL.

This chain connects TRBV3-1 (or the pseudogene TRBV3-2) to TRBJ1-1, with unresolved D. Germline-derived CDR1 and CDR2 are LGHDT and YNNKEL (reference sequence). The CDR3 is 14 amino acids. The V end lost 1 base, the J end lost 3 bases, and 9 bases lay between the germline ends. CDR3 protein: CASSQVWADTEAFF. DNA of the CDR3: TGTGCCAGCAGCCAAGTTTGGGCAGACACTGAAGCTTTCTTT.

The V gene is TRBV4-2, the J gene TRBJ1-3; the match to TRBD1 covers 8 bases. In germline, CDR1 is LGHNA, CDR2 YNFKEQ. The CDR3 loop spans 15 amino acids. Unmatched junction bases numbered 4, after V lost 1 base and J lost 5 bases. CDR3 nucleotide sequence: TGTGCCAGCAGCCAAGGGCAGGGGGCGAGAAACACCATATATTTT. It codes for CASSQGQGARNTIYF.

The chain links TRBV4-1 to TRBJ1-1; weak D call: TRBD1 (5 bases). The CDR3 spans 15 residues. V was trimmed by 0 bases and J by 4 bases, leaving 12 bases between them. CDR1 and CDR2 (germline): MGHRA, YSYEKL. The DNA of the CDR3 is TGCGCCAGCAGCCAAGATCTGATGGGGGGCACTGAAGCTTTCTTT. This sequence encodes CASSQDLMGGTEAFF.

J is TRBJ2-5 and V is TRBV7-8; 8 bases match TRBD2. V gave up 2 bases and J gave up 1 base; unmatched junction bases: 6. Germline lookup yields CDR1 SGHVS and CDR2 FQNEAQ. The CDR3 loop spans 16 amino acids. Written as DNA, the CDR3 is TGTGCCAGCAGCTTATTTTCCAGCGGGGGCCAAGAGACCCAGTACTTC. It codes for CASSLFSSGGQETQYF.

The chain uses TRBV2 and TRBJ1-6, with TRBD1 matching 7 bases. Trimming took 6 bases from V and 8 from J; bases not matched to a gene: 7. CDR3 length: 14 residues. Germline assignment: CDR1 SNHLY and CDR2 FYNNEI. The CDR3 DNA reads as TGTGCCAGCAGGGAGACAGGGTTTTATTCACCCCTCCACTTT. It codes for CASRETGFYSPLHF.

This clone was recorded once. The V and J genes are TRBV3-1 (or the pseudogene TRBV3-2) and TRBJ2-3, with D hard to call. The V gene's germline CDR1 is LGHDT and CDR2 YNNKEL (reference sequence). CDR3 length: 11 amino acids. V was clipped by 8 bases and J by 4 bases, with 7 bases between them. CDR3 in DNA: TGTGCCAGCGGTGTCGCAGATACGCAGTATTTT. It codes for CASGVADTQYF.

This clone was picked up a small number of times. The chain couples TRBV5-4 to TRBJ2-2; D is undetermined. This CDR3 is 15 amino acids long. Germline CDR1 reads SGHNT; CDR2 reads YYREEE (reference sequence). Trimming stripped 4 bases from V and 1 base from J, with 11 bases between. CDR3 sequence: CASSPWSRNTGELFF. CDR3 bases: TGTGCCAGCAGCCCCTGGTCTAGGAACACCGGGGAGCTGTTTTTT.

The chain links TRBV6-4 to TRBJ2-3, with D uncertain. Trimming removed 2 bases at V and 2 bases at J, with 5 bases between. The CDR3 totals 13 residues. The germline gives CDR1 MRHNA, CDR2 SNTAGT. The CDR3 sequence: CASSDGNTDTQYF. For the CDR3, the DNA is TGTGCCAGCAGTGACGGAAACACAGATACGCAGTATTTT.

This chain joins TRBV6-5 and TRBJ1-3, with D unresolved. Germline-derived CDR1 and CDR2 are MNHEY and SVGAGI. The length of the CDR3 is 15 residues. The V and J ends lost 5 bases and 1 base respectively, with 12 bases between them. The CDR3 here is CASSLPAGSGNTIYF. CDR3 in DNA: TGTGCCAGCAGTCTCCCCGCTGGGTCTGGAAACACCATATATTTT.

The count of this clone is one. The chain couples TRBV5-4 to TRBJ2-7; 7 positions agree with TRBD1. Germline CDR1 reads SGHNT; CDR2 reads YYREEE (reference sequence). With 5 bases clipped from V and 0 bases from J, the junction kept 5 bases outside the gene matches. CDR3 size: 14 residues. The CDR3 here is CASREQGLSYEQYF. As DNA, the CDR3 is TGTGCCAGCAGGGAACAGGGGCTCTCCTACGAGCAGTACTTC.

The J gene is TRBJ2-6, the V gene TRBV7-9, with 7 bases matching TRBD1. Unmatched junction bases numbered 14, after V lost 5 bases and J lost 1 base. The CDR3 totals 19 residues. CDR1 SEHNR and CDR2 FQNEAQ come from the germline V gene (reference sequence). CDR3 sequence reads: CASSPRTGRLGSGANVLTF. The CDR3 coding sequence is TGTGCCAGCAGCCCGCGGACAGGCCGCCTAGGGTCTGGGGCCAACGTCCTGACTTTC.

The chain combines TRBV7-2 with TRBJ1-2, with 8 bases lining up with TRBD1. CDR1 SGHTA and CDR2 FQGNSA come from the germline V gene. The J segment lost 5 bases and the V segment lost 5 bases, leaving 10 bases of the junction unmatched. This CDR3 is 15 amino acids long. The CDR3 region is CASSPMTGVGYGYTF. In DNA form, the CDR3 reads TGTGCCAGCAGCCCCATGACAGGGGTAGGGTATGGCTACACCTTC.

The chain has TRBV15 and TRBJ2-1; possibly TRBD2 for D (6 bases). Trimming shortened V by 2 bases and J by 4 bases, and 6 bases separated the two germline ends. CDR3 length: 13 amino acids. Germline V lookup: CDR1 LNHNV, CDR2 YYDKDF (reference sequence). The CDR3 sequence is CATSRRGYNEQFF. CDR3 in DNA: TGTGCCACCAGCAGACGGGGGTACAATGAGCAGTTCTTC.

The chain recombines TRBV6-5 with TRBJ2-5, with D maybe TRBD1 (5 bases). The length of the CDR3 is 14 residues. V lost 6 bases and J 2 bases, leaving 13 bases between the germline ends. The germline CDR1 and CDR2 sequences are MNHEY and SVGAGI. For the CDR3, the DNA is TGTGCCAGCAGGAGGTGGGGCGAGCAAGAGACCCAGTACTTC. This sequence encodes CASRRWGEQETQYF.

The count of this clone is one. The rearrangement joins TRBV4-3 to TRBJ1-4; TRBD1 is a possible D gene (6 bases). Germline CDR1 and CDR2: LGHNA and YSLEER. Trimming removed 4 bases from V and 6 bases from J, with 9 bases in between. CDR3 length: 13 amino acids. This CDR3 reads CASSPGAHEKLFF. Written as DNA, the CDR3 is TGCGCCAGCAGCCCGGGGGCCCATGAAAAACTGTTTTTT.

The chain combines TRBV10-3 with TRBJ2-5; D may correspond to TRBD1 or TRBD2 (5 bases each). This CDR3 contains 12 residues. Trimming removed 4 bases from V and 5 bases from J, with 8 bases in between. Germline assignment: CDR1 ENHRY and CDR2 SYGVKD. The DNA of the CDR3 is TGTGCCATCAGTGGAGGGGTGGAGACCCAGTACTTC. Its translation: CAISGGVETQYF.

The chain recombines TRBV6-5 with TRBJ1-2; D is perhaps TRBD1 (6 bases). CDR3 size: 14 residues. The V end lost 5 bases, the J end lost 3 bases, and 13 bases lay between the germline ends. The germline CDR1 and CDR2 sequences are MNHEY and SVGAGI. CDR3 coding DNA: TGTGCCAGCAGTCGAACCGGGACACACTATGGCTACACCTTC. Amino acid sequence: CASSRTGTHYGYTF.

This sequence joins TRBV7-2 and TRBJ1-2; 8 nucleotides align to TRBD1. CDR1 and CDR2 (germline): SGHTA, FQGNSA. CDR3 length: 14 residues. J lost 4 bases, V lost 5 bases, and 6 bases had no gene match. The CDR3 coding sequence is TGTGCCAGCAGCCAGATGACAGGGGTCTATGGCTACACCTTC. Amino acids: CASSQMTGVYGYTF.

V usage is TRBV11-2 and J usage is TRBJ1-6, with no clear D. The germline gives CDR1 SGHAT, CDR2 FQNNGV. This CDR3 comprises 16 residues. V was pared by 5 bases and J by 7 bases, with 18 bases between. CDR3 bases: TGTGCCAGCAGCCCCCACCTCGCGGGTGTAAATTCACCCCTCCACTTT. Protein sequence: CASSPHLAGVNSPLHF.

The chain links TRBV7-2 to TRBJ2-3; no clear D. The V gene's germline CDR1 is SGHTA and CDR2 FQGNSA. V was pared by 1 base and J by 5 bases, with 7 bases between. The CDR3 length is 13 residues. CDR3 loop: CASSLVSGDTQYF. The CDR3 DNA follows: TGTGCCAGCAGCTTAGTCTCGGGAGATACGCAGTATTTT.

The DNA for the CDR3 is TGTGCCAGCTCCCGAAGGACTGGTCCTTCGGGGGAGACCCAGTACTTC. Translating gives CASSRRTGPSGETQYF. The V and J genes are TRBV18 and TRBJ2-5; D possibly corresponds to TRBD2 (5 bases). The germline V and J ends were trimmed by 6 bases and 5 bases, with 22 bases remaining between them. Germline V gene sequence: CDR1 KGHSH, CDR2 LQKENI. This CDR3 comprises 16 residues.

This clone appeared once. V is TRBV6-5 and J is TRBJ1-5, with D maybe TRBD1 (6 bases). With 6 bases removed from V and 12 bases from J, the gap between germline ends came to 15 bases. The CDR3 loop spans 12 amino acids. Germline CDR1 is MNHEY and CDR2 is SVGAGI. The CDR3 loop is CASSGGASYQHF. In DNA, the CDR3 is TGTGCCAGCAGCGGGGGGGCGTCCTACCAGCATTTT.

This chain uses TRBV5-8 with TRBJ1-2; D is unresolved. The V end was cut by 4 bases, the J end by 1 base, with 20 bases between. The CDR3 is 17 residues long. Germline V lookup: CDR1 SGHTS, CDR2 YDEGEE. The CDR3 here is CASSMALVTGLNYGYTF. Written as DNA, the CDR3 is TGTGCCAGCAGCATGGCATTGGTCACCGGGCTTAACTATGGCTACACCTTC.

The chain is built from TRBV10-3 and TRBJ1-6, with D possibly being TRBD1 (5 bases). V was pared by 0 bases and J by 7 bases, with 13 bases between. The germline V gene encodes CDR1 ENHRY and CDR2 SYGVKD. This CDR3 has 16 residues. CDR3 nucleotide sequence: TGTGCCATCAGTGAGTCGCCGGGACGCAAAAATTCACCCCTCCACTTT. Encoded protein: CAISESPGRKNSPLHF.

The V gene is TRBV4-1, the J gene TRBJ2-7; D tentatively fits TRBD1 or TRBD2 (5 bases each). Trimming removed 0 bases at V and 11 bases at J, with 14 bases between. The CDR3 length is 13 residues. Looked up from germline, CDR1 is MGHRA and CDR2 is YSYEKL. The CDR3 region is CASSQDSWGKEYF. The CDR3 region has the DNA TGCGCCAGCAGCCAAGATAGTTGGGGGAAAGAGTACTTC.